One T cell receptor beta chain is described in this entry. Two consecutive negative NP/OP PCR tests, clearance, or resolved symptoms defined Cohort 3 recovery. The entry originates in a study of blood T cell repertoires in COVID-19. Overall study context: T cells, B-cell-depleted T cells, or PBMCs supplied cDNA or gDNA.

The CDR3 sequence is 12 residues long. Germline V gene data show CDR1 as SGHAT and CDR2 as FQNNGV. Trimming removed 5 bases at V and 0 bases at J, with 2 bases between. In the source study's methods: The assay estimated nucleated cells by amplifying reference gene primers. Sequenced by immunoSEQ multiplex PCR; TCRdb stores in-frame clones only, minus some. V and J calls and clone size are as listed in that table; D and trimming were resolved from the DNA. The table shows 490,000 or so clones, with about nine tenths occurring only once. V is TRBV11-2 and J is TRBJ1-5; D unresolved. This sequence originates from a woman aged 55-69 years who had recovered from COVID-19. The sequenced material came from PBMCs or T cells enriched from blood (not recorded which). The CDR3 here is CASSHSNQPQHF. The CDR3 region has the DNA TGTGCCAGCAGCCATAGCAATCAGCCCCAGCATTTT.